What follows are 30 T cell receptor beta chains derived from one specimen sequenced in a study of early T cells in non-severe SARS-CoV-2 infection. TCRdb redid the calling of the 5' RACE reads with MiXCR, one entry per CDR3 protein. The table has some 64,000 distinct CDR3 sequences, more than 15% seen once; the top ten hold roughly 8.2%. The starting material was whole blood, obtained at baseline. The receptors stem from an adult who was a healthcare worker with PCR-confirmed SARS-CoV-2 infection or an uninfected control (not recorded which).

The chain couples TRBV5-5 to TRBJ1-6; 8 nucleotides line up with TRBD1. Per germline, CDR1 SGHKS and CDR2 YYEKEE (reference sequence). The V segment lost 5 bases and the J segment 14 bases; nucleotides outside the gene matches: 12. The CDR3 totals 14 residues. The CDR3 loop reads CASRVTGGGTALHF. For the CDR3, the DNA is TGTGCCAGCAGGGTAACAGGGGGTGGAACGGCCCTCCACTTT.

The CDR3 nucleotides are TGTGCCAGCAGTCGCAACTATCAAGAGACCCAGTACTTC. Translated: CASSRNYQETQYF. The genes are TRBV6-6 and TRBJ2-5; D not resolved. The CDR3 is 13 residues long. Trimming took 5 bases from V and 2 from J, leaving 9 bases between them. Germline V gene data show CDR1 as MNHNY and CDR2 as SVGAGI (reference sequence).

This clonotype was counted a few times. V is TRBV6-4 and J is TRBJ2-3; 10 bases line up with TRBD2. The CDR3 spans 14 residues. V lost 5 bases and J lost 2; bases outside the gene matches: 1. Germline assignment: CDR1 MRHNA and CDR2 SNTAGT. CDR3 coding DNA: TGTGCCAGCAGTAGCGGGGGGGCCACAGATACGCAGTATTTT. This sequence encodes CASSSGGATDTQYF.

The V gene is TRBV7-6, the J gene TRBJ2-3, with 7 bases matching TRBD1. The germline gives CDR1 SGHVS, CDR2 FNYEAQ. Trimming cost V 4 bases and J 0 bases; bases outside gene matches: 4. CDR3 length equals 15 residues. The CDR3 here is CASSSGQMSTDTQYF. For the CDR3, the DNA is TGTGCCAGCAGCTCGGGACAGATGAGCACAGATACGCAGTATTTT.

This clonotype has just a few counts. The J gene is TRBJ1-6, the V gene TRBV6-5, with 9 bases fitting TRBD1. The CDR3 is 14 amino acids. From germline, CDR1 is MNHEY and CDR2 SVGAGI. V dropped 6 bases and J dropped 6; count of bases not matched to a gene: 3. The CDR3 reads CASRRDRANSPLHF. DNA for the CDR3: TGTGCCAGCAGGCGGGACAGGGCTAATTCACCCCTCCACTTT.

This clonotype was seen a handful of times. The chain recombines TRBV25-1 with TRBJ1-2; 8 nucleotides match TRBD1. The CDR3 sequence is 13 residues long. The J segment lost 6 bases and the V segment lost 4 bases, leaving 4 bases of the junction unmatched. Germline V gene sequence: CDR1 MGHDK, CDR2 SYGVNS. The chain's CDR3 is CASSGSGGDGYTF. The CDR3 DNA follows: TGTGCCAGCAGTGGGTCAGGGGGCGATGGCTACACCTTC.

This clonotype was counted a few times. This chain uses TRBV16 with TRBJ1-2; D unclear. V was trimmed by 4 bases and J by 0 bases, leaving 9 bases between them. The CDR3 covers 14 residues. CDR1 is KGHSY and CDR2 is FQNENV in the germline V gene. The chain's CDR3 is CASSPKTANYGYTF. In DNA, the CDR3 is TGTGCCAGCAGCCCGAAAACAGCTAACTATGGCTACACCTTC.

This clonotype occurred a few times. The rearrangement links TRBV20-1 to TRBJ1-4, with D hard to call. CDR3 size: 15 residues. V lost 3 bases, J lost 2 bases, and 13 bases lay in between. CDR1 is DFQATT, CDR2 SNEGSKA, per germline (reference sequence). CDR3 in DNA: TGCAGTGCTAGGGCCGGGAGTGGGACTAATGAAAAACTGTTTTTT. Amino acids: CSARAGSGTNEKLFF.

V is TRBV29-1 and J is TRBJ2-5, with TRBD2 matching over 7 bases. The V and J ends lost 7 bases and 5 bases, in that order; junction bases with no gene match: 7. Germline values: CDR1 SQVTM, CDR2 ANQGSEA. This CDR3 contains 12 residues. Written as DNA, the CDR3 is TGCAGCGGACTGCGGGGGAGGGAGACCCAGTACTTC. Residues: CSGLRGRETQYF. Drawing the rest from reference TRBV29-1 and TRBJ2-5, the complete variable domain is SAVISQKPSRDICQRGTSLTIQCQVDSQVTMMFWYRQQPGQSLTLIATANQGSEATYESGFVIDKFPISRPNLTFSTLTVSNMSPEDSSIYLCSGLRGRETQYFGPGTRLLVL.

This sequence joins TRBV15 and TRBJ2-2; TRBD1 matches 9 bases. CDR1 is LNHNV, CDR2 YYDKDF, per germline (reference sequence). The V segment lost 1 base and the J segment 4 bases; nucleotides outside the gene matches: 4. The CDR3 contains 16 residues. CDR3 sequence reads: CATSRAGTGSTGELFF. As DNA, the CDR3 is TGTGCCACCAGCAGAGCTGGGACAGGGAGCACCGGGGAGCTGTTTTTT. Looking up the rest from reference TRBV15 and TRBJ2-2 gives the full variable domain: DAMVIQNPRYQVTQFGKPVTLSCSQTLNHNVMYWYQQKSSQAPKLLFHYYDKDFNNEADTPDNFQSRRPNTSFCFLDIRSPGLGDTAMYLCATSRAGTGSTGELFFGEGSRLTVL.

This clonotype has just a few counts. The chain has TRBV11-2 and TRBJ2-3; 12 bases match TRBD2. The CDR3 sequence is 17 residues long. J was trimmed by 2 bases and V by 5 bases; bases with no gene match: 8. CDR1 SGHAT and CDR2 FQNNGV come from the germline V gene. The CDR3 protein is CASSLQGLAGNTDTQYF. CDR3 nucleotide sequence: TGTGCCAGCAGCCTACAAGGACTAGCGGGGAACACAGATACGCAGTATTTT.

This chain uses TRBV28 with TRBJ2-3; 15 nucleotides line up with TRBD2. The V and J ends lost 6 bases and 4 bases, in that order; junction bases with no gene match: 5. Germline assignment: CDR1 MDHEN and CDR2 SYDVKM. This CDR3 is 16 amino acids long. The CDR3 nucleotides are TGTGCCAGCAGCCTAGGACTAGCGGGGGGGGCAGATACGCAGTATTTT. Its translation is CASSLGLAGGADTQYF.

The CDR3 here is CASSPARRSYNEQFF. CDR3 nucleotides: TGCGCCAGCAGCCCCGCGAGGAGGAGTTACAATGAGCAGTTCTTC. The chain combines TRBV5-1 with TRBJ2-1; tentatively, D is TRBD2 (5 bases). The CDR3 length is 15 residues. The germline V and J ends were trimmed by 4 bases and 4 bases, with 15 bases remaining between them. Per germline, CDR1 SGHRS and CDR2 YFSETQ.

V usage is TRBV11-2 and J usage is TRBJ2-2; D assignment may be TRBD1 or TRBD2 (5 bases each). Germline V CDR1 and CDR2: SGHAT, FQNNGV. CDR3 size: 13 residues. The V end lost 7 bases, the J end lost 5 bases, and 11 bases lay between the germline ends. In DNA, the CDR3 is TGTGCCAGCACCCAATGGGGGACCGGGGAGCTGTTTTTT. It translates to CASTQWGTGELFF.

Ten or more counts support this clonotype. The chain recombines TRBV18 with TRBJ2-7; no reliable D call. CDR1 is KGHSH, CDR2 LQKENI, per germline. This CDR3 spans 12 amino acids. V was trimmed by 3 bases and J by 2 bases, leaving 5 bases between them. The CDR3 loop reads CASSPSTYEQYF. In DNA form, the CDR3 reads TGTGCCAGCTCACCTTCCACCTACGAGCAGTACTTC.

This chain connects TRBV2 to TRBJ1-5; 8 bases are a match to TRBD1. Losses at the gene ends were 8 bases for V and 7 bases for J; bases not matched to a gene: 7. Germline V CDR1 and CDR2: SNHLY, FYNNEI. There are 13 residues in the CDR3. DNA of the CDR3: TGTGCCAGCGCTGGACAGGGAGACCAGCCCCAGCATTTT. This sequence encodes CASAGQGDQPQHF.

The chain carries TRBV20-1 and TRBJ2-5, with a possible D match to TRBD2 (5 bases). Germline CDR1 is DFQATT and CDR2 is SNEGSKA (reference sequence). Trimming stripped 6 bases from V and 1 base from J, with 12 bases between. This CDR3 spans 13 amino acids. The CDR3 coding sequence is TGCAGTGCCCAATTGGACTCCCAAGAGACCCAGTACTTC. It translates to CSAQLDSQETQYF.

In regard to this clonotype: Because the CDR3 is missing its conserved closing phenylalanine or tryptophan, this is likely a read error. V gene TRBV14 combines with J gene TRBJ2-3; D gene unclear. V dropped 3 bases and J dropped 7 bases, with 5 bases sitting between them. Germline CDR1 and CDR2: SGHDN and FVKESK. The CDR3 runs 11 residues. Here the CDR3 DNA reads TGTGCCAGCAGCCATGAAAATACGCAGTATTCT. It specifies CASSHENTQYS.

This sequence joins TRBV7-2 and TRBJ1-2; D remains ambiguous. Per the germline V gene, CDR1 is SGHTA and CDR2 is FQGNSA. Trimming cost V 4 bases and J 3 bases, with 9 bases left between them. The CDR3 loop spans 13 amino acids. This CDR3 reads CASSSPLDYGYTF. The CDR3 DNA sequence: TGTGCCAGCAGCTCCCCCCTTGACTATGGCTACACCTTC. The variable domain in full, with the rest retrieved from reference TRBV7-2 and TRBJ1-2, is GAGVSQSPSNKVTEKGKDVELRCDPISGHTALYWYRQSLGQGLEFLIYFQGNSAPDKSGLPSDRFSAERTGGSVSTLTIQRTQQEDSAVYLCASSSPLDYGYTFGSGTRLTVV.

This sequence joins TRBV30 and TRBJ2-5; TRBD1 matches 8 bases. Germline V gene data show CDR1 as GTSNPN and CDR2 as SVGIG (reference sequence). The CDR3 extends over 14 amino acids. Trimming at V came to 2 bases and at J to 7 bases, leaving 9 bases not matched to a gene. CDR3 DNA: TGTGCCTGGAGTCCCCGGACAGGGCCCTGGACCCAGTACTTC. It encodes CAWSPRTGPWTQYF.

This clonotype was picked up a small number of times. The chain couples TRBV19 to TRBJ1-2; D gene uncertain. Germline-derived CDR1 and CDR2 are LNHDA and SQIVND (reference sequence). CDR3 length: 12 residues. V was clipped by 3 bases and J by 4 bases, with 6 bases between them. CDR3 coding DNA: TGTGCCAGTAGTATTTACGGCTATGGCTACACCTTC. Translated: CASSIYGYGYTF.

This clonotype has ten or more counts. V usage is TRBV7-9 and J usage is TRBJ1-2; TRBD1 might be the D (6 bases). V was pared by 5 bases and J by 3 bases, with 19 bases between. The CDR3 runs 16 residues. Germline V lookup: CDR1 SEHNR, CDR2 FQNEAQ (reference sequence). CDR3 coding DNA: TGTGCCAGCAGCCCGCCGACAGGAGTAAACGACTATGGCTACACCTTC. Amino acids: CASSPPTGVNDYGYTF.

The chain carries TRBV5-6 and TRBJ2-1; 11 bases are a match to TRBD2. Germline V CDR1 and CDR2: SGHDT, YYEEEE. The trim removed 0 bases at V and 9 bases at J, leaving 2 bases unmatched. The CDR3 sequence is 14 residues long. The CDR3 sequence is CASSLVLAGGEQFF. In DNA form, the CDR3 reads TGTGCCAGCAGCTTGGTCCTAGCGGGAGGTGAGCAGTTCTTC.

This clonotype appeared a few times. The chain uses TRBV10-1 and TRBJ1-1; tentatively, D is TRBD1 (6 bases). This CDR3 has 17 residues. CDR1 WNHNN and CDR2 SYGVQD come from the germline V gene (reference sequence). Trimming left V 10 bases short and J 1 base short, with 25 bases between. CDR3 nucleotides: TGCGCCACCCCGGGACACCCGGAGGGCTTAACGAACACTGAAGCTTTCTTT. This translates into CATPGHPEGLTNTEAFF.

This clonotype showed up just a few times. V gene TRBV20-1 combines with J gene TRBJ1-5; D perhaps matches TRBD1 (5 bases). Germline CDR1 DFQATT, CDR2 SNEGSKA (reference sequence). This CDR3 region has 13 residues. V lost 3 bases to trimming and J lost 5 bases, with 11 bases between them. Here the CDR3 reads CSASGGSYQPQHF. CDR3 bases: TGCAGTGCTAGCGGGGGGAGTTATCAGCCCCAGCATTTT.

This clonotype was detected only a few times. The chain combines TRBV3-1 with TRBJ1-2; 7 bases map to TRBD1. CDR1 is LGHDT, CDR2 YNNKEL, per germline (reference sequence). After removal of 5 bases from V and 4 bases from J, the junction contained 13 bases not matched to a gene. There are 16 residues in the CDR3. The CDR3 DNA sequence: TGTGCCAGCAGCAAGGGACAGACCTCAACGAGCTATGGCTACACCTTC. Its translation is CASSKGQTSTSYGYTF. The full variable domain, completed using reference TRBV3-1 and TRBJ1-2, is DTAVSQTPKYLVTQMGNDKSIKCEQNLGHDTMYWYKQDSKKFLKIMFSYNNKELIINETVPNRFSPKSPDKAHLNLHINSLELGDSAVYFCASSKGQTSTSYGYTFGSGTRLTVV.

The V and J genes are TRBV27 and TRBJ1-6; no clear D. Deletions cut 3 bases from V and 7 bases from J, with 4 bases between. This CDR3 contains 12 residues. The germline V gene has CDR1 MNHEY and CDR2 SMNVEV (reference sequence). CDR3 nucleotides: TGTGCCAGCAGTTTTGTAAATTCACCCCTCCACTTT. It encodes CASSFVNSPLHF.

This clonotype was seen only a few times. This chain uses TRBV30 with TRBJ1-5, with D uncertain. Germline lookup yields CDR1 GTSNPN and CDR2 SVGIG (reference sequence). V gave up 1 base and J gave up 2 bases, with 6 bases separating them. This CDR3 spans 13 amino acids. In DNA, the CDR3 is TGTGCCTGGAGTGCTAGGGGCAATCAGCCCCAGCATTTT. Its protein is CAWSARGNQPQHF.

Ten or more counts support this clonotype. The chain couples TRBV11-3 to TRBJ2-2; D gene uncertain. With 1 base removed from V and 5 bases from J, the gap between germline ends came to 5 bases. The CDR3 length is 13 residues. Germline CDR1 SGHNT, CDR2 YENEEA. CDR3 nucleotides: TGTGCCAGCAGCTTAGCCGAGACCGGGGAGCTGTTTTTT. This gives the protein CASSLAETGELFF.

V gene TRBV5-6 combines with J gene TRBJ2-5, with TRBD2 matching over 14 bases. Germline V CDR1 and CDR2: SGHDT, YYEEEE. This CDR3 is 16 amino acids long. J lost 2 bases, V lost 3 bases, and 3 bases had no gene match. The CDR3 nucleotides read TGTGCCAGCAGCTGGGGGACTAGCGGGGGACAAGAGACCCAGTACTTC. This codes for CASSWGTSGGQETQYF.